A single sample gave rise to the 28 T cell receptor beta chains below, sequenced in a study of shared T cell receptors in the human thymus. The protocol was immunoSEQ multiplex PCR, while the TCRdb copy is restricted to in-frame clones and leaves out a portion. The sample lists roughly 550,000 clones, more than 75% occurring once. This same sample was also part of a study on human thymus T cells.

Sample: thymocytes. Receptors were obtained from a boy in the first two years of life with a congenital heart defect.

The chain is built from TRBV11-3 and TRBJ2-5; perhaps TRBD1 as D (6 bases). The ends were cut back, 1 base at V and 3 bases at J, with 15 bases in the middle. The CDR3 has 16 amino acids. In germline, CDR1 is SGHNT, CDR2 YENEEA. For the CDR3, the DNA is TGTGCCAGCAGCTTAGGACGGCAGGGGATCGAAGAGACCCAGTACTTC. The encoded protein is CASSLGRQGIEETQYF.

The chain combines TRBV18 with TRBJ1-4, with TRBD1 as a possible D gene (5 bases). The CDR3 is 14 residues long. CDR1 KGHSH and CDR2 LQKENI come from the germline V gene. V was trimmed by 5 bases and J by 0 bases, leaving 7 bases between them. As DNA, the CDR3 is TGTGCCAGCTCATGGACATCAACTAATGAAAAACTGTTTTTT. It specifies CASSWTSTNEKLFF.

The CDR3 DNA follows: TGTGCCAGCAGCATGGGACAGGGCACAGATACGCAGTATTTT. The encoded protein is CASSMGQGTDTQYF. V and J are TRBV5-4 and TRBJ2-3; the match to TRBD1 covers 8 bases. The length of the CDR3 is 14 residues. The ends lost 4 bases at V and 1 base at J; junction bases unmatched: 2. From germline, CDR1 is SGHNT and CDR2 YYREEE (reference sequence).

This clone has more than one count but fewer than ten. V is TRBV10-3 and J is TRBJ2-7; 7 bases are shared with TRBD1. The length of the CDR3 is 13 residues. Germline V gene sequence: CDR1 ENHRY, CDR2 SYGVKD. Unmatched junction bases numbered 4, after V lost 4 bases and J lost 4 bases. CDR3 residues: CAISGRQGYEQYF. In nucleotides, the CDR3 is TGTGCCATCAGTGGTAGACAGGGTTACGAGCAGTACTTC.

The V and J genes are TRBV5-8 and TRBJ2-7; 14 bases agree with TRBD2. Germline lookup yields CDR1 SGHTS and CDR2 YDEGEE. Trimming cost V 4 bases and J 3 bases; bases outside gene matches: 3. The CDR3 totals 15 residues. The CDR3 region is CASSAGLAGDYEQYF. The DNA for the CDR3 is TGTGCCAGCAGCGCGGGACTAGCGGGAGACTACGAGCAGTACTTC. The full variable domain, in which reference TRBV5-8 and TRBJ2-7 provide the parts outside the CDR3, is EAGVTQSPTHLIKTRGQQATLRCSPISGHTSVYWYQQALGLGLQFLLWYDEGEERNRGNFPPRFSGRQFPNYSSELNVNALELEDSALYLCASSAGLAGDYEQYFGPGTRLTVT.

Comments on this clone: The same CDR3 can be traced to other DNA sequences in this sample. This chain connects TRBV6-5 to TRBJ2-3; D is uncertain. The CDR3 runs to 13 residues. Per the germline V gene, CDR1 is MNHEY and CDR2 is SVGAGI. The V and J ends lost 0 bases and 6 bases respectively, with 7 bases between them. CDR3 DNA: TGTGCCAGCAGTTACTCCACGGGTGATACGCAGTATTTT. This codes for CASSYSTGDTQYF.

This clone was seen once. The chain employs TRBV4-3 and TRBJ2-1, with a tentative D call TRBD2 (6 bases). The germline V and J ends were trimmed by 3 bases and 10 bases, with 13 bases remaining between them. Germline CDR1 LGHNA, CDR2 YSLEER. The CDR3 extends over 13 amino acids. CDR3 residues: CASSQEGDTEQFF. As DNA, the CDR3 is TGCGCCAGCAGCCAGGAGGGAGATACAGAGCAGTTCTTC.

The chain uses TRBV5-6 and TRBJ2-3, with TRBD2 identical over 7 bases. This CDR3 has 15 amino acids. Germline V lookup: CDR1 SGHDT, CDR2 YYEEEE. With 3 bases clipped from V and 3 bases from J, the junction kept 7 bases outside the gene matches. The CDR3 nucleotides are TGTGCCAGCAGCTCCCGGGGAGGGGTTACAGATACGCAGTATTTT. Its translation is CASSSRGGVTDTQYF.

The V and J genes are TRBV4-1 and TRBJ1-2; a weak D match, TRBD1 (5 bases). Deletions cut 0 bases from V and 8 bases from J, with 16 bases between. The length of the CDR3 is 15 residues. The germline V gene has CDR1 MGHRA and CDR2 YSYEKL. CDR3 DNA sequence: TGCGCCAGCAGCCAAGACTGGGGCAGGGCTGGCGGCTACACCTTC. Amino acids: CASSQDWGRAGGYTF.

The V gene is TRBV5-4, the J gene TRBJ2-1; 10 positions match TRBD1. This CDR3 spans 15 amino acids. CDR1 and CDR2 from the germline V gene are SGHNT and YYREEE (reference sequence). Trimming cost V 2 bases and J 5 bases; bases outside gene matches: 4. The CDR3 loop is CASSFDRGRDNEQFF. The CDR3 DNA sequence: TGTGCCAGCAGCTTCGACAGGGGGCGGGACAATGAGCAGTTCTTC.

This clone occurred a few times. The chain combines TRBV19 with TRBJ2-3; TRBD2 agrees at 10 bases. The CDR3 covers 21 residues. J lost 1 base, V lost 3 bases, and 19 bases had no gene match. The germline gives CDR1 LNHDA, CDR2 SQIVND (reference sequence). The CDR3 DNA sequence: TGTGCCAGTAGTATGGGATTGGTCGGGTTAGCGGGAGGACCCTGCACAGATACGCAGTATTTT. Encoded protein: CASSMGLVGLAGGPCTDTQYF.

The rearrangement uses TRBV11-2 and TRBJ2-2, with 14 bases fitting TRBD2. Looked up from germline, CDR1 is SGHAT and CDR2 is FQNNGV. The CDR3 covers 17 residues. V was pared by 4 bases and J by 3 bases, with 4 bases of the junction left unmatched. The DNA for the CDR3 is TGTGCCAGCAGCTCGTCGGGACTAGCGGGAGACACCGGGGAGCTGTTTTTT. Translated, it gives CASSSSGLAGDTGELFF. Supplemented by reference TRBV11-2 and TRBJ2-2, the full variable domain reads EAGVAQSPRYKIIEKRQSVAFWCNPISGHATLYWYQQILGQGPKLLIQFQNNGVVDDSQLPKDRFSAERLKGVDSTLKIQPAKLEDSAVYLCASSSSGLAGDTGELFFGEGSRLTVL.

The V and J genes are TRBV27 and TRBJ1-4; 8 bases line up with TRBD1. Germline assignment: CDR1 MNHEY and CDR2 SMNVEV (reference sequence). Losses at the gene ends were 4 bases for V and 0 bases for J; bases not matched to a gene: 7. The CDR3 covers 17 residues. CDR3 bases: TGTGCCAGCAGTTCAGTCCCGGGACAGGCAACTAATGAAAAACTGTTTTTT. Its protein product is CASSSVPGQATNEKLFF.

V usage is TRBV7-2 and J usage is TRBJ2-7; TRBD2 aligns across 8 bases. This CDR3 has 15 amino acids. V trimming: 2 bases; J trimming: 2 bases; junction bases outside the gene matches: 5. Germline CDR1 is SGHTA and CDR2 is FQGNSA. The CDR3 coding sequence is TGTGCCAGCAGCTTACCCCTAGCGGGCCCCTACGAGCAGTACTTC. This codes for CASSLPLAGPYEQYF. The full variable domain, with the rest looked up from reference TRBV7-2 and TRBJ2-7, is GAGVSQSPSNKVTEKGKDVELRCDPISGHTALYWYRQSLGQGLEFLIYFQGNSAPDKSGLPSDRFSAERTGGSVSTLTIQRTQQEDSAVYLCASSLPLAGPYEQYFGPGTRLTVT.

This clone was detected a few times. The chain is built from TRBV27 and TRBJ2-1; weak D call: TRBD2 (5 bases). The V gene lost 4 bases and the J gene lost 15 bases, with 16 bases spanning the gap. Germline V gives CDR1 MNHEY, CDR2 SMNVEV (reference sequence). The CDR3 contains 12 residues. The CDR3 nucleotides read TGTGCCAGCAGTTCCGGACTTAGGGCTGCGTTCTTC. Translated: CASSSGLRAAFF.

This chain joins TRBV4-1 and TRBJ2-1, with D hard to call. From germline, CDR1 is MGHRA and CDR2 YSYEKL. This CDR3 has 17 residues. Trimming left V 1 base short and J 1 base short, with 14 bases between. Here the CDR3 DNA reads TGCGCCAGCAGCCAAGGACTTAGATCACTTTCCTACAATGAGCAGTTCTTC. Protein sequence: CASSQGLRSLSYNEQFF.

This chain joins TRBV4-3 and TRBJ2-1, with TRBD2 identical over 9 bases. Germline V lookup: CDR1 LGHNA, CDR2 YSLEER. V was pared by 1 base and J by 8 bases, with 6 bases of the junction left unmatched. CDR3 length: 15 amino acids. CDR3 protein: CASSQAAGGHHEQFF. The CDR3 coding sequence is TGCGCCAGCAGCCAAGCGGCGGGAGGGCACCATGAGCAGTTCTTC.

The chain carries TRBV18 and TRBJ2-5, with D possibly matching TRBD2 (5 bases). The J call may be mistaken, given a closer DNA end match to TRBJ2-7. In germline, CDR1 is KGHSH, CDR2 LQKENI. The CDR3 loop spans 13 amino acids. The CDR3 spells CASSRGPLYEQYF. CDR3 DNA sequence: TGTGCCAGCTCACGCGGGCCCCTATACGAGCAGTACTTC.

V is TRBV7-6 and J is TRBJ2-3; D gene ambiguous. The germline CDR1 and CDR2 sequences are SGHVS and FNYEAQ. V was pared by 5 bases and J by 5 bases, with 11 bases between. CDR3 length: 13 residues. For the CDR3, the DNA is TGTGCCAGCAGCCCCGTGCGAGGAGATACGCAGTATTTT. It encodes CASSPVRGDTQYF.

CDR3 coding DNA: TGTGCCAGCAGCCACGCCGTAGCGGGAGGGAGGGGCGAGCAGTACTTC. Its translation: CASSHAVAGGRGEQYF. This rearrangement joins TRBV4-2 to TRBJ2-7; 11 bases are shared with TRBD2. Germline CDR1 and CDR2: LGHNA and YNFKEQ. The CDR3 is 16 residues long. Trimming removed 3 bases from V and 6 bases from J; junction bases left unmatched: 10.

The chain employs TRBV12-5 and TRBJ1-1; possible D gene TRBD1, 6 bases. This CDR3 spans 16 amino acids. The V end lost 0 bases, the J end lost 3 bases, and 14 bases lay between the germline ends. CDR1 and CDR2 from the germline V gene are LGHNT and FRNRAP. CDR3 DNA: TGTGCTAGTGGTTTGGTACCACCAGGGGAGTACACTGAAGCTTTCTTT. It translates to CASGLVPPGEYTEAFF.

V usage is TRBV5-4 and J usage is TRBJ1-2; D not resolved. The CDR3 loop spans 13 amino acids. With 2 bases removed from V and 8 bases from J, the gap between germline ends came to 13 bases. In germline, CDR1 is SGHNT, CDR2 YYREEE (reference sequence). The CDR3 sequence: CASSFRGKWGYTF. The DNA for the CDR3 is TGTGCCAGCAGCTTTCGAGGGAAATGGGGCTACACCTTC. The full variable domain, its missing parts supplied by reference TRBV5-4 and TRBJ1-2, is ETGVTQSPTHLIKTRGQQVTLRCSSQSGHNTVSWYQQALGQGPQFIFQYYREEENGRGNFPPRFSGLQFPNYSSELNVNALELDDSALYLCASSFRGKWGYTFGSGTRLTVV.

The V gene is TRBV20-1, the J gene TRBJ2-7; the D gene is possibly TRBD2 (5 bases). The CDR3 runs 9 residues. Germline V gene data show CDR1 as DFQATT and CDR2 as SNEGSKA (reference sequence). The CDR3 coding sequence is TGCTCGAGGGTCTACGAGCAGTACTTC. Amino acid sequence: CSRVYEQYF.

The chain carries TRBV28 and TRBJ2-7; weak D call: TRBD1 (6 bases). The CDR3 runs 17 residues. Germline assignment: CDR1 MDHEN and CDR2 SYDVKM. V lost 4 bases and J 3 bases, leaving 22 bases between the germline ends. CDR3 DNA sequence: TGTGCCAGCAGTTCCAGGGGACAAGTCGCCCCTATCTACGAGCAGTACTTC. Translated: CASSSRGQVAPIYEQYF.

The rearrangement joins TRBV7-3 to TRBJ2-6, with D maybe TRBD1 (5 bases). CDR3 length equals 15 residues. Germline loops: CDR1 SGHTA, CDR2 FQGTGA. V was cut by 9 bases and J by 1 base, with 13 bases left in between. DNA for the CDR3: TGTGCCAGTGGGGCAGGGTCATCTGGGGCCAACGTCCTGACTTTC. Amino acid sequence: CASGAGSSGANVLTF. Based on the CDR3 plus reference TRBV7-3 and TRBJ2-6, the full variable domain is GAGVSQTPSNKVTEKGKYVELRCDPISGHTALYWYRQSLGQGPEFLIYFQGTGAADDSGLPNDRFFAVRPEGSVSTLKIQRTERGDSAVYLCASGAGSSGANVLTFGAGSRLTVL.

Only a few counts were recorded for this clone. This chain joins TRBV5-5 and TRBJ1-2; no firm D call. The CDR3 loop spans 14 amino acids. Germline V gene lookup returns CDR1 SGHKS and CDR2 YYEKEE (reference sequence). The germline V and J ends were trimmed by 1 base and 6 bases, with 13 bases remaining between them. The CDR3 DNA reads TGTGCCAGCAGCTTGACCGGGTGTCTGAATGGCTACACCTTC. Residues: CASSLTGCLNGYTF.

The rearrangement links TRBV7-8 to TRBJ2-7, with 13 nucleotides matching TRBD2. V gave up 3 bases and J gave up 2 bases; unmatched junction bases: 4. This CDR3 has 16 residues. Germline assignment: CDR1 SGHVS and CDR2 FQNEAQ. CDR3 in amino acids: CASSFRGLAGPYEQYF. Written as DNA, the CDR3 is TGTGCCAGCAGCTTCAGGGGACTAGCGGGGCCCTACGAGCAGTACTTC.

The V call is TRBV19, the J call TRBJ1-1, with D unresolved. The CDR3 spans 13 residues. The germline V gene has CDR1 LNHDA and CDR2 SQIVND (reference sequence). Trimming shortened V by 10 bases and J by 1 base, and 13 bases separated the two germline ends. The CDR3 here is CATLGVRNTEAFF. The DNA for the CDR3 is TGTGCCACCCTCGGGGTTCGGAACACTGAAGCTTTCTTT. The whole variable domain, filled in from reference TRBV19 and TRBJ1-1, reads DGGITQSPKYLFRKEGQNVTLSCEQNLNHDAMYWYRQDPGQGLRLIYYSQIVNDFQKGDIAEGYSVSREKKESFPLTVTSAQKNPTAFYLCATLGVRNTEAFFGQGTRLTVV.